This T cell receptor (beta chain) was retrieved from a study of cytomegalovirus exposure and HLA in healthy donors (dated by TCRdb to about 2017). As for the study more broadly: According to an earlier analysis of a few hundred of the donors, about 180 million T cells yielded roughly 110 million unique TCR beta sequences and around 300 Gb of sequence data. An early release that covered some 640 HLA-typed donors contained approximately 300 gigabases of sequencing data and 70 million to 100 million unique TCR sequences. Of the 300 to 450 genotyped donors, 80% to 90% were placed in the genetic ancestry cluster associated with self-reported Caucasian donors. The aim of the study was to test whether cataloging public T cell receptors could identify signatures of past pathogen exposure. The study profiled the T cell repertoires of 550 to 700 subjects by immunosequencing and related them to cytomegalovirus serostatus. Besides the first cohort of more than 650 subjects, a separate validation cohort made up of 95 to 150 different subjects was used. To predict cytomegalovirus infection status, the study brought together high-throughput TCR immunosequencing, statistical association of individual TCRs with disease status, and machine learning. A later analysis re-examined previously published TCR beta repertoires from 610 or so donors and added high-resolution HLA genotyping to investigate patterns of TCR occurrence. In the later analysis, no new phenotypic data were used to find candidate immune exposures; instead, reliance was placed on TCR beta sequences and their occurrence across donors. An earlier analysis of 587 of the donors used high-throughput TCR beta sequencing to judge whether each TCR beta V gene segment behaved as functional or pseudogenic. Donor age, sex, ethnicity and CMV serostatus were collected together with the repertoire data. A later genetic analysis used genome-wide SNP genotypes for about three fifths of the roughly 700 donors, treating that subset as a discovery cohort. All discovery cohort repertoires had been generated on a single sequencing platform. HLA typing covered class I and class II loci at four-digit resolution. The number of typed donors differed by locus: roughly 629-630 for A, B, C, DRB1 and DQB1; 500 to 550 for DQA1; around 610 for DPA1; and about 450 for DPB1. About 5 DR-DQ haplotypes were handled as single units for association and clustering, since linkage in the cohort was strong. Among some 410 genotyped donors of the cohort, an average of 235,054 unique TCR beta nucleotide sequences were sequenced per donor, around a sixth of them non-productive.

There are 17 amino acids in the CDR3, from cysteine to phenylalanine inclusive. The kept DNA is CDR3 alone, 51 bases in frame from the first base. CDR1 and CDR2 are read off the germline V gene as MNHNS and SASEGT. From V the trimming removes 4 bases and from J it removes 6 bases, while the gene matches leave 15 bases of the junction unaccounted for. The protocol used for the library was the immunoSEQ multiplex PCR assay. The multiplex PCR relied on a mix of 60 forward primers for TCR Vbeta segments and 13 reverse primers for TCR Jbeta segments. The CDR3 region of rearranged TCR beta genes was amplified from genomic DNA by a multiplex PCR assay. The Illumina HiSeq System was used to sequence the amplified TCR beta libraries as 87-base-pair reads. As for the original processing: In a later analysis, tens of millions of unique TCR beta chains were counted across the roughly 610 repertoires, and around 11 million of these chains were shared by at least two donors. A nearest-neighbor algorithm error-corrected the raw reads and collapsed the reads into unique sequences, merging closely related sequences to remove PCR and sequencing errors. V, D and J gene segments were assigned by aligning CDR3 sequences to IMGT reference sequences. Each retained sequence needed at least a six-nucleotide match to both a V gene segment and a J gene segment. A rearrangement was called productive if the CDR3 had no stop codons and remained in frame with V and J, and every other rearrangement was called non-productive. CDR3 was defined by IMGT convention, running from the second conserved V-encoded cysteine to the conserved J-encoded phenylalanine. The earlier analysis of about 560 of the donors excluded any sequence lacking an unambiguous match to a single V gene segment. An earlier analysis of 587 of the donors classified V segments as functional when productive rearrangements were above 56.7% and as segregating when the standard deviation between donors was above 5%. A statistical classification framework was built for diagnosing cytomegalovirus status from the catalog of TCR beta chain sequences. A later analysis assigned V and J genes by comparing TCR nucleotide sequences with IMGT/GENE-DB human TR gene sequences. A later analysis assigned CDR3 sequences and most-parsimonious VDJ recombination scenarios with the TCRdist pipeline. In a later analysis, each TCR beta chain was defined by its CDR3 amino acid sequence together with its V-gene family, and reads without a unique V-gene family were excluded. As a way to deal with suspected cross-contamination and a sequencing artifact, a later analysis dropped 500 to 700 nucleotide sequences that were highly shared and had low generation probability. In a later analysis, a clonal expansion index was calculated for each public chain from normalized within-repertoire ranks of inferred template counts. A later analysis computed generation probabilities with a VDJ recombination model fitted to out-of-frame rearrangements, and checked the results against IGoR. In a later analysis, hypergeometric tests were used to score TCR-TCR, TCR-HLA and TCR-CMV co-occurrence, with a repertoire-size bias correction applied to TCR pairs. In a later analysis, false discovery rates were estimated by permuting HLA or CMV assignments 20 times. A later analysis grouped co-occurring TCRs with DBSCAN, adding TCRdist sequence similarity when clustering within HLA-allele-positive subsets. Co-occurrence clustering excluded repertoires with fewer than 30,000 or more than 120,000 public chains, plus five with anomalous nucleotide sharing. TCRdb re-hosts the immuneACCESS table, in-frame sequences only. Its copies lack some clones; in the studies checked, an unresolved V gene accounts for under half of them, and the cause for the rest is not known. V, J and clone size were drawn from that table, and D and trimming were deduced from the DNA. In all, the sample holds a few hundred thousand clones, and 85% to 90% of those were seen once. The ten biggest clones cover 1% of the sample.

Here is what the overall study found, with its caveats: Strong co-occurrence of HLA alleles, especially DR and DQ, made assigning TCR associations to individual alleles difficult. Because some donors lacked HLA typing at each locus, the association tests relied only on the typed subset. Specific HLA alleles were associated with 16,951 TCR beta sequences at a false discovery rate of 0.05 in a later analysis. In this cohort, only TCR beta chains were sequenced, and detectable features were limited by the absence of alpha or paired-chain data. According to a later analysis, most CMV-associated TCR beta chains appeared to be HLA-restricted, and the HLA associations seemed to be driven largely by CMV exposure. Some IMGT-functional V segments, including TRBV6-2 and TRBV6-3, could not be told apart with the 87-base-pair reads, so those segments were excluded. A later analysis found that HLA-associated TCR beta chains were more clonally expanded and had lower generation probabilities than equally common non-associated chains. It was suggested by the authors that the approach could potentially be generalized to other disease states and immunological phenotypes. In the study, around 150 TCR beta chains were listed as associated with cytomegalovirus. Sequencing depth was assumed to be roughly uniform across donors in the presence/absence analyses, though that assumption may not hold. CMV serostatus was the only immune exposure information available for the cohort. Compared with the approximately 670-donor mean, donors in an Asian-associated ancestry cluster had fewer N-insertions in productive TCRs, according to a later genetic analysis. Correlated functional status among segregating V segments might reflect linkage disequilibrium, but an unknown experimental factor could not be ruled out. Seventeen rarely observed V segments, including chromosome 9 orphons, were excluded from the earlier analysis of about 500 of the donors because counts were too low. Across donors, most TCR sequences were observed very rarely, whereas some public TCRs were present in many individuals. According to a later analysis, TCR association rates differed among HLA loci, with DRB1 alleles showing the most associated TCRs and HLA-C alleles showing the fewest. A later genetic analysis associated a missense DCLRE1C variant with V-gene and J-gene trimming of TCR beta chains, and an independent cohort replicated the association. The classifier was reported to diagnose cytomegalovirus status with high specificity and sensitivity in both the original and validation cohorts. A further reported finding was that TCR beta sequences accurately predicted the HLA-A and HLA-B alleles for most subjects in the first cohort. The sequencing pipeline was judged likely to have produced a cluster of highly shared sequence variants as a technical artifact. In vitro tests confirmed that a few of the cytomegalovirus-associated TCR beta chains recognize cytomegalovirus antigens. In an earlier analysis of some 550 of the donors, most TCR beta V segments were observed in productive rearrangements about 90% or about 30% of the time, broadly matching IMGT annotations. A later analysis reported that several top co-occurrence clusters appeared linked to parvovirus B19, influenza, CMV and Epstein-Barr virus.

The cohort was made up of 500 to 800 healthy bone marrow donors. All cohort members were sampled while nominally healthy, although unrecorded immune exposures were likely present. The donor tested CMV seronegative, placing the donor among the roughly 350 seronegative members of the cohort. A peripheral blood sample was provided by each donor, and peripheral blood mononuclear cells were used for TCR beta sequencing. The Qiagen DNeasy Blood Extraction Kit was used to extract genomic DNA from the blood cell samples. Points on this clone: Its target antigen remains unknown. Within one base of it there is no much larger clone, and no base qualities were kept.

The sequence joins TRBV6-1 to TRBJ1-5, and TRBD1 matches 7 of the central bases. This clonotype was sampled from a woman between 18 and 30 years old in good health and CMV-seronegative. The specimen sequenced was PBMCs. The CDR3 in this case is CASSGQGWVGYSQPQHF. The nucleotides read TGTGCCAGCAGTGGACAGGGCTGGGTTGGATACAGTCAGCCCCAGCATTTT.